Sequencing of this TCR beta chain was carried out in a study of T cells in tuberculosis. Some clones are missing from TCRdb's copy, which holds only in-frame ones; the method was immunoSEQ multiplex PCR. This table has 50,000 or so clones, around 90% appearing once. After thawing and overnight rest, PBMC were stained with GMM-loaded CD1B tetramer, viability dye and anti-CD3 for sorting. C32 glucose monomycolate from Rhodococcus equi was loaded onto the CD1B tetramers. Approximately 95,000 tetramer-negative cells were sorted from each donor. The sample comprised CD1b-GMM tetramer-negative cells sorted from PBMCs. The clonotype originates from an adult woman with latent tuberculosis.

CDR3 amino acids: CASSLVRGQTFFPYEQYF. The CDR3, as DNA: TGTGCCAGCAGCTTGGTTAGAGGACAGACATTCTTTCCTTACGAGCAGTACTTC. The chain is built from TRBV5-4 and TRBJ2-7, with D maybe TRBD1 (6 bases). Per the germline V gene, CDR1 is SGHNT and CDR2 is YYREEE (reference sequence). V was clipped by 0 bases and J by 4 bases, with 23 bases between them. The CDR3 runs to 18 residues.